Following are 26 T cell receptor beta chains from one sample sequenced in a study of STAT5B mutations in CD4+ large granular lymphocyte leukemia. Measured with immunoSEQ multiplex PCR; TCRdb has only the in-frame clones, and not every one. The sample has about 35,000 clones; 81% are singletons. Sequencing was done on a sample of CD4+ T cells from blood buffy coats. The receptors were sampled from a human donor in good health.

The chain has TRBV4-3 and TRBJ2-1, with 9 bases fitting TRBD1. Per germline, CDR1 LGHNA and CDR2 YSLEER. Unmatched junction bases numbered 6, after V lost 4 bases and J lost 5 bases. This CDR3 region has 15 residues. The CDR3 DNA reads as TGCGCCAGCAGCCTCCGGGACAGGGAGAACAATGAGCAGTTCTTC. Amino acids: CASSLRDRENNEQFF.

The chain joins TRBV5-5 to TRBJ2-5; maybe TRBD1 (6 bases). V lost 2 bases and J 1 base, leaving 9 bases between the germline ends. Germline CDR1 and CDR2: SGHKS and YYEKEE (reference sequence). The CDR3 runs 14 residues. The CDR3 nucleotides are TGTGCCAGCAGCTTACGACAGGTCCAAGAGACCCAGTACTTC. It yields the protein CASSLRQVQETQYF.

This chain links TRBV10-3 with TRBJ1-3; D call uncertain. The germline V gene has CDR1 ENHRY and CDR2 SYGVKD. The CDR3 runs to 13 residues. V was shortened by 4 bases and J by 3 bases, with 7 bases between the two germline ends. The CDR3 nucleotides are TGTGCCATCAGTGGCACGGGTGGAAACACCATATATTTT. Residues: CAISGTGGNTIYF.

The chain links TRBV2 to TRBJ2-3; 10 bases align to TRBD2. The CDR3 has 14 amino acids. Germline trimming cut 7 bases from V and 4 bases from J; bases unmatched to any gene: 5. The germline V gene has CDR1 SNHLY and CDR2 FYNNEI. CDR3 residues: CASTGLAGADTQYF. The CDR3 DNA reads TGTGCCAGCACAGGGCTAGCGGGAGCAGATACGCAGTATTTT.

The chain couples TRBV7-3 to TRBJ2-1; D is uncertain. The germline V gene has CDR1 SGHTA and CDR2 FQGTGA. This CDR3 is 13 amino acids long. The V end lost 2 bases, the J end lost 5 bases, and 7 bases lay between the germline ends. The DNA of the CDR3 is TGTGCCAGCAGCTTATTTGGGGACAATGAGCAGTTCTTC. Its protein product is CASSLFGDNEQFF.

The rearrangement uses TRBV10-1 and TRBJ2-2; possibly TRBD1 for D (6 bases). Germline V lookup: CDR1 WNHNN, CDR2 SYGVQD (reference sequence). V lost 6 bases to trimming and J lost 6 bases, with 14 bases between them. The length of the CDR3 is 14 residues. This CDR3 reads CASRELTGSGELFF. CDR3 nucleotides: TGCGCCAGCAGGGAACTCACAGGGTCCGGGGAGCTGTTTTTT.

The chain is built from TRBV27 and TRBJ2-2; 13 bases agree with TRBD2. CDR1 and CDR2 (germline): MNHEY, SMNVEV (reference sequence). The V and J ends lost 5 bases and 5 bases, in that order; junction bases with no gene match: 5. The CDR3 is made up of 16 amino acids. CDR3 coding DNA: TGTGCCAGCAGTCCCGGACTAGCGGGAGCTACCGGGGAGCTGTTTTTT. Translated, it gives CASSPGLAGATGELFF.

The chain has TRBV27 and TRBJ1-1, with D possibly being TRBD1 (5 bases). Trimming took 1 base from V and 1 from J, leaving 13 bases between them. The CDR3 totals 16 residues. Germline-derived CDR1 and CDR2 are MNHEY and SMNVEV (reference sequence). CDR3 DNA sequence: TGTGCCAGCAGTTTATTTTCAGGGTTTGGGAACACTGAAGCTTTCTTT. Protein sequence: CASSLFSGFGNTEAFF.

The chain has TRBV7-2 and TRBJ2-1; D gene uncertain. The germline gives CDR1 SGHTA, CDR2 FQGNSA. The CDR3 runs to 13 residues. With 5 bases removed from V and 5 bases from J, the gap between germline ends came to 10 bases. The CDR3 DNA sequence: TGTGCCAGCAGCCAACAGTCGAACAATGAGCAGTTCTTC. Encoded protein: CASSQQSNNEQFF.

The J gene is TRBJ2-4, the V gene TRBV11-2; perhaps TRBD2 as D (5 bases). Trimming cost V 1 base and J 9 bases, with 10 bases left between them. CDR1 is SGHAT and CDR2 is FQNNGV in the germline V gene. There are 13 residues in the CDR3. The CDR3, as DNA: TGTGCCAGCAGCTTAGGGGGTGGGAGCATTCAGTACTTC. It encodes CASSLGGGSIQYF.

The chain carries TRBV14 and TRBJ2-7; D might be TRBD2 (6 bases). V was shortened by 4 bases and J by 2 bases, with 15 bases between the two germline ends. The CDR3 has 15 amino acids. The germline gives CDR1 SGHDN, CDR2 FVKESK. CDR3 in DNA: TGTGCCAGCAGCCCGCGAACGGGGGTCCCCTACGAGCAGTACTTC. It encodes CASSPRTGVPYEQYF.

This clone was seen only a few times. This chain connects TRBV10-3 to TRBJ1-5, with D possibly matching TRBD1 (6 bases). Trimming cost V 9 bases and J 4 bases, with 16 bases left between them. This CDR3 contains 14 residues. Germline V gene data show CDR1 as ENHRY and CDR2 as SYGVKD. The CDR3 bases are TGTGCCATGAGGGGGGCAGGGGATAATCAGCCCCAGCATTTT. Its translation: CAMRGAGDNQPQHF.

CDR3: CASTPRSSSGNTIYF. The CDR3 bases are TGTGCCAGCACCCCCAGGTCGAGCTCTGGAAACACCATATATTTT. The rearrangement joins TRBV7-9 to TRBJ1-3; no reliable D call. CDR3 length equals 15 residues. The V gene's germline CDR1 is SEHNR and CDR2 FQNEAQ (reference sequence). Trimming removed 7 bases from V and 0 bases from J, with 13 bases in between.

In this sample, this clone turned up a few times. The chain recombines TRBV4-2 with TRBJ1-1; no clear D gene. Germline V gene sequence: CDR1 LGHNA, CDR2 YNFKEQ. This CDR3 has 17 residues. The V and J ends lost 3 bases and 2 bases respectively, with 19 bases between them. The CDR3 DNA reads TGTGCCAGCAGCCATGCCTTCGGGCGGGGTCGTAACACTGAAGCTTTCTTT. Translating it yields CASSHAFGRGRNTEAFF.

J is TRBJ2-5 and V is TRBV5-1; the match to TRBD1 covers 7 bases. Germline CDR1 SGHRS, CDR2 YFSETQ. The length of the CDR3 is 13 residues. Trimming cost V 4 bases and J 2 bases; bases outside gene matches: 2. This chain's CDR3 is CASSDRVQETQYF. CDR3 nucleotide sequence: TGCGCCAGCAGCGACAGGGTACAAGAGACCCAGTACTTC. The variable domain in full, with the rest retrieved from reference TRBV5-1 and TRBJ2-5, is KAGVTQTPRYLIKTRGQQVTLSCSPISGHRSVSWYQQTPGQGLQFLFEYFSETQRNKGNFPGRFSGRQFSNSRSEMNVSTLELGDSALYLCASSDRVQETQYFGPGTRLLVL.

The chain uses TRBV9 and TRBJ2-3; TRBD2 matches 7 bases. Germline CDR1 reads SGDLS; CDR2 reads YYNGEE. The CDR3 is 13 residues long. V shed 4 bases, J shed 2 bases, and the junction held 1 base outside the gene matches. As DNA, the CDR3 is TGTGCCAGCAGCCTAGCGGACACAGATACGCAGTATTTT. Residues: CASSLADTDTQYF.

The rearrangement uses TRBV4-2 and TRBJ2-2; 10 bases line up with TRBD2. The ends lost 1 base at V and 7 bases at J; junction bases unmatched: 6. The V gene's germline CDR1 is LGHNA and CDR2 YNFKEQ. The CDR3 runs 16 residues. The CDR3 DNA is TGTGCCAGCAGCCAAGGGACTAGCGGTCCTAGCGGGGAGCTGTTTTTT. Amino acids: CASSQGTSGPSGELFF.

The rearrangement links TRBV13 to TRBJ2-7; 8 bases agree with TRBD1. J was trimmed by 9 bases and V by 5 bases; bases with no gene match: 6. Germline V gene sequence: CDR1 PRHDT, CDR2 FYEKMQ (reference sequence). The CDR3 length is 12 residues. The CDR3, as DNA: TGTGCCAGCAGCACAGGGGGAAGCGTGCAGTACTTC. The encoded protein is CASSTGGSVQYF.

V usage is TRBV2 and J usage is TRBJ2-2; D call uncertain. The CDR3 covers 16 residues. Trimming left V 5 bases short and J 6 bases short, with 19 bases between. Looked up from germline, CDR1 is SNHLY and CDR2 is FYNNEI. DNA for the CDR3: TGTGCCAGCAGTTCCCAGTCACCGACCCTCGCCGGGGAGCTGTTTTTT. This sequence encodes CASSSQSPTLAGELFF.

This rearrangement joins TRBV7-6 to TRBJ2-7, with 7 bases fitting TRBD1. This CDR3 is built from 15 residues. With 4 bases clipped from V and 3 bases from J, the junction kept 9 bases outside the gene matches. Per the germline V gene, CDR1 is SGHVS and CDR2 is FNYEAQ. The CDR3 region is CASSSNPGQNYEQYF. The CDR3 coding sequence is TGTGCCAGCAGCTCTAACCCGGGACAGAACTACGAGCAGTACTTC.

The chain joins TRBV5-6 to TRBJ2-7; possible D gene TRBD1, 6 bases. The CDR3 is 17 amino acids. V gave up 1 base and J gave up 0 bases, with 17 bases separating them. Germline values: CDR1 SGHDT, CDR2 YYEEEE. CDR3 coding DNA: TGTGCCAGCAGCTTGAGGGCGGACAGCTTTCACTCCTACGAGCAGTACTTC. It yields the protein CASSLRADSFHSYEQYF.

The chain links TRBV7-2 to TRBJ1-2; TRBD1 might be the D (6 bases). The CDR3 has 14 amino acids. The V gene's germline CDR1 is SGHTA and CDR2 FQGNSA. The germline V and J ends were trimmed by 2 bases and 4 bases, with 11 bases remaining between them. CDR3 nucleotides: TGTGCCAGCAGCTTAAGTGTCAGGGGCTATGGCTACACCTTC. It translates to CASSLSVRGYGYTF.

The genes are TRBV6-5 and TRBJ1-2; the D gene is possibly TRBD1 (6 bases). The V end was cut by 0 bases, the J end by 7 bases, with 15 bases between. Germline CDR1 and CDR2: MNHEY and SVGAGI. The CDR3 loop spans 15 amino acids. CDR3 loop: CASSYSRTANVGYTF. The CDR3 bases are TGTGCCAGCAGTTACTCGAGGACAGCAAATGTTGGCTACACCTTC.

As for this clone: Sequence at one end of the junction differs from germline and may be a read error. J is TRBJ2-7 and V is TRBV4-2; possibly TRBD1 for D (5 bases). This CDR3 comprises 12 residues. Germline CDR1 reads LGHNA; CDR2 reads YNFKEQ. The CDR3 sequence is CASSRSDGQLTF. As DNA, the CDR3 is TGTGCCAGCAGCCGGAGCGATGGACAACTCACCTTC.

The gene calls are TRBV5-1 and TRBJ2-7, with D tentatively TRBD1 or TRBD2 (5 bases each). Trimming cost V 3 bases and J 0 bases, with 7 bases left between them. The CDR3 is 13 residues long. Germline CDR1 reads SGHRS; CDR2 reads YFSETQ. For the CDR3, the DNA is TGCGCCAGCAGCTCGGGGCCCTCCTACGAGCAGTACTTC. This gives the protein CASSSGPSYEQYF.

The V call is TRBV10-1, the J call TRBJ2-1; the match to TRBD2 covers 10 bases. From germline, CDR1 is WNHNN and CDR2 SYGVQD (reference sequence). The CDR3 runs 14 residues. J gave up 10 bases and V 4 bases, and 7 bases lay outside the gene matches. The CDR3 loop reads CASSGASGGTEQFF. Here the CDR3 DNA reads TGCGCCAGCAGTGGGGCTAGCGGGGGCACGGAGCAGTTCTTC.